The 26 T cell receptor beta chains below come from one sample, sequenced in a study of T cells in localized non-small cell lung cancer. Assay used: immunoSEQ multiplex PCR; TCRdb lists only in-frame clones, some missing. In the table there are roughly 35,000 clones, about 91% of which are singletons. The sample here was peripheral blood mononuclear cells, taken before any cancer treatment. All receptors derive from a female donor older than 55 with stage II lung adenocarcinoma.

This rearrangement joins TRBV19 to TRBJ2-4; 9 bases agree with TRBD1. Germline V gives CDR1 LNHDA, CDR2 SQIVND (reference sequence). This CDR3 has 18 amino acids. Germline trimming cut 9 bases from V and 0 bases from J; bases unmatched to any gene: 15. CDR3 sequence: CASSGQGSIPIAKNIQYF. The CDR3 DNA reads TGTGCCAGCAGTGGACAGGGGTCTATCCCCATAGCCAAAAACATTCAGTACTTC.

The rearrangement links TRBV7-6 to TRBJ1-5; tentatively, D is TRBD1 (5 bases). Germline V gene sequence: CDR1 SGHVS, CDR2 FNYEAQ. This CDR3 is 19 amino acids long. V was trimmed by 2 bases and J by 7 bases, leaving 27 bases between them. The CDR3 region is CASSLNPSLGHAGGQPQHF. The CDR3 region has the DNA TGTGCCAGCAGCTTAAACCCATCCCTAGGACACGCAGGAGGACAGCCCCAGCATTTT.

In this sample, this clone turned up once. The V and J genes are TRBV6-6 and TRBJ1-5, with D possibly matching TRBD1 (5 bases). CDR3 length equals 12 residues. The V end lost 8 bases, the J end lost 6 bases, and 11 bases lay between the germline ends. Looked up from germline, CDR1 is MNHNY and CDR2 is SVGAGI (reference sequence). CDR3 loop: CASGGGSQPQHF. The CDR3 DNA reads as TGTGCCAGCGGGGGAGGCAGTCAGCCCCAGCATTTT.

The chain carries TRBV7-2 and TRBJ2-3; tentative D call: TRBD1 (5 bases). In germline, CDR1 is SGHTA, CDR2 FQGNSA. Trimming removed 5 bases at V and 3 bases at J, with 12 bases between. The length of the CDR3 is 14 residues. CDR3 coding DNA: TGTGCCAGCAGCCTAGGGGTGGGAACAGATACGCAGTATTTT. It is translated as CASSLGVGTDTQYF.

V is TRBV30 and J is TRBJ1-2, with D maybe TRBD1 (6 bases). Germline loops: CDR1 GTSNPN, CDR2 SVGIG (reference sequence). This CDR3 is built from 15 residues. Trimming shortened V by 2 bases and J by 8 bases, and 21 bases separated the two germline ends. As DNA, the CDR3 is TGTGCCTGGAGTCCGCGGGGGCGCGACGTGAGGGGCTACACCTTC. Protein sequence: CAWSPRGRDVRGYTF.

The V gene is TRBV6-5, the J gene TRBJ2-1, with D tentatively TRBD1 or TRBD2 (5 bases each). The germline CDR1 and CDR2 sequences are MNHEY and SVGAGI. CDR3 length: 13 residues. V lost 6 bases and J lost 9, with 15 bases in between. CDR3: CASSPRGNGEQFF. The CDR3 DNA sequence: TGTGCCAGCAGCCCCCGGGGCAACGGTGAGCAGTTCTTC.

The V call is TRBV25-1, the J call TRBJ2-7, with TRBD1 matching 10 bases. V lost 5 bases and J lost 5; bases outside the gene matches: 6. The CDR3 consists of 14 residues. Per germline, CDR1 MGHDK and CDR2 SYGVNS. This CDR3 is CASSKGTGEHEQYF. The CDR3 DNA sequence: TGTGCCAGCAGTAAAGGGACAGGGGAACACGAGCAGTACTTC.

This clone was picked up a small number of times. The rearrangement links TRBV9 to TRBJ2-1, with a possible D match to TRBD2 (5 bases). Between the trimmed V and J ends, which lost 0 bases and 8 bases, there was a span of 15 bases. Per germline, CDR1 SGDLS and CDR2 YYNGEE. The CDR3 sequence is 15 residues long. The CDR3 protein is CASSVVGDRPHEQFF. In nucleotides, the CDR3 is TGTGCCAGCAGCGTAGTCGGGGATCGGCCCCATGAGCAGTTCTTC.

As regards this clone: Other DNA variants within this sample encode the same CDR3. The chain employs TRBV7-9 and TRBJ1-1; D perhaps matches TRBD1 (6 bases). CDR3 size: 13 residues. From germline, CDR1 is SEHNR and CDR2 FQNEAQ (reference sequence). V shed 3 bases and J shed 2 bases, with 7 bases lying between them. The CDR3 sequence: CASSLDSNTEAFF. The CDR3 nucleotides are TGTGCCAGCAGCTTGGACAGTAACACTGAAGCTTTCTTT.

J is TRBJ1-1 and V is TRBV30; the D is unclear. Trimming shortened V by 0 bases and J by 6 bases, and 14 bases separated the two germline ends. Germline V gives CDR1 GTSNPN, CDR2 SVGIG (reference sequence). This CDR3 spans 14 amino acids. CDR3 sequence: CAWSVPRLDPEAFF. In nucleotides, the CDR3 is TGTGCCTGGAGTGTACCCCGCCTCGACCCTGAAGCTTTCTTT.

The genes are TRBV7-9 and TRBJ2-3; 8 bases align to TRBD1. The CDR3 totals 16 residues. Germline-derived CDR1 and CDR2 are SEHNR and FQNEAQ (reference sequence). Germline trimming cut 2 bases from V and 2 bases from J; bases unmatched to any gene: 6. The DNA of the CDR3 is TGTGCCAGCAGCTTACGGACAGGGACCCACACAGATACGCAGTATTTT. This sequence encodes CASSLRTGTHTDTQYF.

V and J are TRBV27 and TRBJ2-7; D possibly corresponds to TRBD1 (5 bases). Per the germline V gene, CDR1 is MNHEY and CDR2 is SMNVEV (reference sequence). V lost 7 bases and J lost 6, with 22 bases in between. This CDR3 is 15 amino acids long. The CDR3 spells CASTPRAGNWFEQYF. In nucleotides, the CDR3 is TGTGCCAGCACCCCCCGCGCAGGGAACTGGTTCGAGCAGTACTTC.

The V call is TRBV11-1, the J call TRBJ2-3, with D perhaps TRBD2 (7 bases). The CDR3 runs to 16 residues. Trimming left V 1 base short and J 6 bases short, with 17 bases between. Germline V gene data show CDR1 as SGHAT and CDR2 as FQDESV (reference sequence). CDR3 amino acids: CASSLVRGAPPDTQYF. CDR3 in DNA: TGTGCCAGCAGCTTAGTTCGGGGGGCCCCCCCCGATACGCAGTATTTT.

The chain joins TRBV5-1 to TRBJ2-1, with 10 bases fitting TRBD2. J was trimmed by 3 bases and V by 0 bases; bases with no gene match: 3. CDR1 and CDR2 from the germline V gene are SGHRS and YFSETQ. This CDR3 contains 16 residues. The CDR3 loop is CASSLVSSGGYNEQFF. CDR3 nucleotides: TGCGCCAGCAGCTTGGTGTCTAGCGGGGGCTACAATGAGCAGTTCTTC.

The chain carries TRBV5-1 and TRBJ1-4; 9 bases align to TRBD1. The CDR3 has 15 amino acids. With 0 bases clipped from V and 5 bases from J, the junction kept 2 bases outside the gene matches. The germline V gene has CDR1 SGHRS and CDR2 YFSETQ. The CDR3 bases are TGCGCCAGCAGCTTGGTGGGGACAGGGAATGAAAAACTGTTTTTT. Protein product: CASSLVGTGNEKLFF.

The V gene is TRBV6-5, the J gene TRBJ1-5; D may be TRBD1 (5 bases). This CDR3 contains 14 residues. In germline, CDR1 is MNHEY, CDR2 SVGAGI. V was cut by 6 bases and J by 2 bases, with 11 bases left in between. CDR3 sequence: CASRIGTGNQPQHF. In DNA form, the CDR3 reads TGTGCCAGCAGGATAGGGACGGGCAATCAGCCCCAGCATTTT.

V usage is TRBV6-6 and J usage is TRBJ2-7; D gene ambiguous. V was shortened by 0 bases and J by 3 bases, with 6 bases between the two germline ends. This CDR3 is built from 13 residues. Germline CDR1 reads MNHNY; CDR2 reads SVGAGI (reference sequence). CDR3 amino acids: CASSYSGDYEQYF. The CDR3 coding sequence is TGTGCCAGCAGTTACTCTGGGGACTACGAGCAGTACTTC.

The chain is built from TRBV6-4 and TRBJ2-3; 8 bases align to TRBD2. With 0 bases clipped from V and 1 base from J, the junction kept 0 bases outside the gene matches. There are 15 residues in the CDR3. CDR1 and CDR2 (germline): MRHNA, SNTAGT. The CDR3 DNA reads TGTGCCAGCAGTGACTCGCGGGGGGGCACAGATACGCAGTATTTT. Translated: CASSDSRGGTDTQYF.

The sample holds a few counts of this clone. The chain uses TRBV18 and TRBJ1-2; D is ambiguous. The CDR3 is 8 residues long. In germline, CDR1 is KGHSH, CDR2 LQKENI. Trimming cost V 4 bases and J 10 bases, with 1 base left between them. The CDR3: CASSLYTF. The CDR3 bases are TGTGCCAGCTCACTCTACACCTTC.

The rearrangement joins TRBV6-5 to TRBJ2-3; 12 bases are a match to TRBD2. The CDR3 has 16 residues. V was clipped by 2 bases and J by 4 bases; unmatched bases: 4. Germline V CDR1 and CDR2: MNHEY, SVGAGI. The CDR3 spells CASSYLAGGPSDTQYF. CDR3 DNA sequence: TGTGCCAGCAGTTACCTAGCGGGAGGGCCCTCAGATACGCAGTATTTT.

The chain has TRBV6-1 and TRBJ2-7; 9 bases map to TRBD2. The ends lost 0 bases at V and 0 bases at J; junction bases unmatched: 6. Germline V lookup: CDR1 MNHNS, CDR2 SASEGT. CDR3 length: 17 amino acids. This CDR3 is CASSEAWTSANSYEQYF. The DNA of the CDR3 is TGTGCCAGCAGTGAAGCTTGGACTAGCGCGAACTCCTACGAGCAGTACTTC.

V usage is TRBV7-2 and J usage is TRBJ2-2; unclear D gene. V was pared by 10 bases and J by 2 bases, with 8 bases between. This CDR3 contains 12 residues. Per germline, CDR1 SGHTA and CDR2 FQGNSA. In nucleotides, the CDR3 is TGTGCCACCCGTCGTAACACCGGGGAGCTGTTTTTT. Translated: CATRRNTGELFF.

The chain has TRBV6-1 and TRBJ2-7, with D possibly being TRBD1 or TRBD2 (5 bases each). The ends were cut back, 1 base at V and 1 base at J, with 17 bases in the middle. The CDR3 sequence is 17 residues long. CDR1 and CDR2 (germline): MNHNS, SASEGT. CDR3 residues: CASSEDPPGPISYEQYF. As DNA, the CDR3 is TGTGCCAGCAGTGAAGACCCCCCGGGACCGATATCCTACGAGCAGTACTTC.

As DNA, the CDR3 is TGTGCCTGGAGTGTAGGAGCGGAAGCTTTCTTT. This translates into CAWSVGAEAFF. The genes are TRBV30 and TRBJ1-1; D is ambiguous. The germline CDR1 and CDR2 sequences are GTSNPN and SVGIG (reference sequence). The CDR3 spans 11 residues. Trimming cost V 0 bases and J 8 bases, with 7 bases left between them.

This chain links TRBV29-1 with TRBJ1-1; 10 nucleotides match TRBD1. The CDR3 is 13 residues long. With 7 bases clipped from V and 4 bases from J, the junction kept 6 bases outside the gene matches. Germline lookup yields CDR1 SQVTM and CDR2 ANQGSEA. CDR3 residues: CSADRGLGTEAFF. The DNA of the CDR3 is TGCAGCGCTGACAGGGGGCTTGGCACTGAAGCTTTCTTT.

This chain uses TRBV6-5 with TRBJ1-1, with a weak D call TRBD1 (6 bases). V was cut by 1 base and J by 1 base, with 10 bases left in between. Germline CDR1 MNHEY, CDR2 SVGAGI. The CDR3 extends over 15 amino acids. CDR3 sequence (DNA): TGTGCCAGCAGTTACTTGGGACAATCGAACACTGAAGCTTTCTTT. It yields the protein CASSYLGQSNTEAFF.